This section outlines one TCR beta chain sequence together with its context. As yet, its antigen is unknown. Primers for the PCR totalled 60 Vbeta and 13 Jbeta. Assay: immunoSEQ multiplex PCR; the TCRdb copy retains only in-frame clones and omits some. The table lists about 72,000 clones, roughly four fifths of them singletons. This CDR3 contains 16 residues. The V segment lost 0 bases and the J segment 6 bases; nucleotides outside the gene matches: 7. From germline, CDR1 is LGHNA and CDR2 YSLEER. This entry belongs to a study of cytomegalovirus exposure and HLA in healthy donors. Notes on the study in general: The study dropped some indistinguishable V segments, TRBV6-2 and TRBV6-3 among them.

The clonotype originates from a man aged 18-30 years in good health and CMV-seronegative. The V call is TRBV4-3, the J call TRBJ1-5; TRBD1 matches 8 bases. Sequencing used PBMCs. The CDR3 region is CASSQDGGQGSQPQHF. The CDR3 bases are TGCGCCAGCAGCCAAGATGGAGGACAGGGTAGTCAGCCCCAGCATTTT.